The source of this T cell receptor (beta chain) is a study of blood T cell repertoires in COVID-19 (dated by TCRdb to between 2020 and 2021). The study in broad terms: The collaborator samples originated in the United States, Italy and Spain and spanned the acute and convalescent phases of COVID-19. The prospective study material was composed of cDNA or gDNA derived from T cells, B-cell-depleted T cells, or PBMCs. The dataset comprised deeply sampled blood TCRbeta repertoires from subjects exposed to, actively infected with, or recovered from COVID-19. A freely available public database, intended as a resource for researchers studying the immune response to SARS-CoV-2, is where the repertoires were released. The samples were drawn from two sources: the first 160 participants of the ongoing ImmuneRACE study, and fewer than 1,500 subjects contributed by 6 global collaborators. The sample metadata nearly always contained a de-identified subject ID, COVID-19 status, age in years and sex. HLA class I and class II types, where available, came from metadata supplied by the sample provider rather than from assay-based typing. Study-level results and caveats: The amount of clinical and demographic metadata varied by source and participant and was provided uncurated.

A word on this clone: The antigen it recognizes is unknown. Base qualities are missing; no much larger clone stands one base away.

The CDR3, cysteine through phenylalanine, is 15 amino acids long. Only the CDR3 DNA stays, 45 bases, in frame from base 1. V is clipped by 3 bases and J by 0 bases, and the sequence between their germline boundaries is 11 bases long. CDR1 and CDR2 (SGHTA, FQGTGA) derive from the germline V gene. Each collaborating institution followed its own protocols to collect whole blood in K2EDTA tubes. Collaborator samples were shipped for TCRbeta analysis as frozen whole blood, isolated PBMCs, or DNA extracted from either sample type. TCRbeta CDR3 regions were amplified from genomic DNA by means of the immunoSEQ Assay, a bias-controlled multiplex PCR. Concerning the study's data processing: Nucleated cell counts per sample were estimated from amplification of reference gene primers within the assay. To quantify the absolute abundance of each unique TCRbeta CDR3 rearrangement, sequence reads were collapsed and filtered. For each sample, productive Simpson clonality was calculated by taking the square root of Simpson's diversity index across productive rearrangements. TCRdb holds this immuneACCESS table with in-frame rearrangements only. Some clones are missing; in checked studies, unresolved V genes explain under half, and the rest has no known cause. Clone size and the V and J calls come from that table; the DNA yielded D and trimming. This sample has 88,000 or so clones in its table, and about 85% of those were observed once. Around 4% of the sample rests with the top ten.

The sample consisted of peripheral blood. The V and J segments used are TRBV7-3 and TRBJ1-1; the D region possibly corresponds to TRBD1 (5 bases align). The receptor was isolated from a man aged 60-69 years with acute or convalescent COVID-19. The sequenced DNA is TGTGCCAGCAGCTTGGCGGGGGGAATGAACACTGAAGCTTTCTTT. It specifies CASSLAGGMNTEAFF.